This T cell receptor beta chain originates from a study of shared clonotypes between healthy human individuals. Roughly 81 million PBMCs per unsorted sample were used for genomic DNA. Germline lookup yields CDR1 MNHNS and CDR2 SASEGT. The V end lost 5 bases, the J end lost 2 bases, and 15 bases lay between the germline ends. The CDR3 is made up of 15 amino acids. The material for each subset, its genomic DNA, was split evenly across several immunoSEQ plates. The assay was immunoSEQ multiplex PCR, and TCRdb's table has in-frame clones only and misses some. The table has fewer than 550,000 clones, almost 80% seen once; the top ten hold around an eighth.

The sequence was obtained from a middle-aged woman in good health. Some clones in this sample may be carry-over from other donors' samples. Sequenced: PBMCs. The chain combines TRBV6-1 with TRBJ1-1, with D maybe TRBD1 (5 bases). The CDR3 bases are TGTGCCAGCAGTCGCTACGGGACGGTCAACACTGAAGCTTTCTTT. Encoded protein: CASSRYGTVNTEAFF.